The rows below give T cell receptor beta chains drawn from one sample of a study of blood T cell repertoires in COVID-19. Data came from immunoSEQ multiplex PCR; TCRdb stores just in-frame clones and leaves some out. The table lists some 260,000 clones, roughly 87% of them singletons. Sequencing was performed on peripheral blood. The receptor set was obtained from a human donor in a cohort sampled during active COVID-19. CDR3s include the opening cysteine and the closing phenylalanine or tryptophan. A D gene is named only where the DNA matches it firmly. Clone size is shown for a subset of rows, as once, few, many or a class of expanded clone.

j_call v_call d_call cdr3_length clone_size cdr3_nt cdr3_aa
TRBJ2-1 TRBV5-1 . 15 . TGCGCCAGCGGAGGGTTGGGTGGGGTTTACAATGAGCAGTTCTTC CASGGLGGVYNEQFF
TRBJ1-3 TRBV18 . 14 . TGTGCCAGCTCTACATCTGACTCTGGAAACACCATATATTTT CASSTSDSGNTIYF
TRBJ1-3 TRBV5-4 TRBD1 15 . TGTGCCAGCAGCAGGACAGGGGCCTCTGGAAACACCATATATTTT CASSRTGASGNTIYF
TRBJ1-3 TRBV29-1 . 14 few TGCAGCGTTGATACCGGGGACTCTGGAAACACCATATATTTT CSVDTGDSGNTIYF
TRBJ1-2 TRBV5-1 . 14 . TGCGCCAGCAGCTTGGGATCCCACGGGTATGGCTACACCTTC CASSLGSHGYGYTF
TRBJ2-7 TRBV7-2 . 15 . TGTGCCAGCAGCTTATCGGGGATTTCGTCCTACGAGCAGTACTTC CASSLSGISSYEQYF
TRBJ2-7 TRBV15 . 14 . TGTGCCACCAGCAGAGTGCGCGACACCTACGAGCAGTACTTC CATSRVRDTYEQYF
TRBJ1-2 TRBV7-3 . 13 . TGTGCCAGCAGCTTACGGCCCTTGGAGGGCTACACCTTC CASSLRPLEGYTF
TRBJ2-7 TRBV4-2 . 15 . TGTGCCAGCAGCCAAAGGGGCCAGGGATTCTACGAGCAGTACTTC CASSQRGQGFYEQYF
TRBJ1-4 TRBV4-1 TRBD1 17 few TGCGCCAGCAGCCAAATACGGGACAGGGAAGGAGATGAAAAACTGTTTTTT CASSQIRDREGDEKLFF
TRBJ2-2 TRBV5-4 TRBD2 19 once TGTGCCAGCAGCTCACCGGGACTAGCGGGTCACAAGAACACCGGGGAGCTGTTTTTT CASSSPGLAGHKNTGELFF
TRBJ2-2 TRBV3-1/TRBV3-2 . 14 . TGTGCCAGCAGCCAAGGAGGGCGTACCGGGGAGCTGTTTTTT CASSQGGRTGELFF
TRBJ1-6 TRBV21-1 . 21 . TGTGCCAGCAGCATCACACATCTGACAGGCGGGTACGCCTCCTATAATTCACCCCTCCACTTT CASSITHLTGGYASYNSPLHF
TRBJ2-7 TRBV7-2 . 14 . TGTGCCAGCATTAGGGTGGGGGGGCCCTACGAGCAGTACTTC CASIRVGGPYEQYF
TRBJ2-3 TRBV9 . 16 . TGTGCCAGCAGCCCCCCTCAGGGTTATGTACTCGATACGCAGTATTTT CASSPPQGYVLDTQYF
TRBJ2-7 TRBV6-2/TRBV6-3 TRBD2 17 . TGTGCCAGCAGTTACGATTGGGCGGGGGGCCTCTCCTACGAGCAGTACTTC CASSYDWAGGLSYEQYF
TRBJ1-5 TRBV7-2 . 15 . TGTGCCAGCAGCCCACAGGTGGATAGCAATCAGCCCCAGCATTTT CASSPQVDSNQPQHF
TRBJ2-7 TRBV9 TRBD2 17 . TGTGCCAGCAGCGCGAATCCCGGGACTAGCTTAAACCACGAGCAGTACTTC CASSANPGTSLNHEQYF
TRBJ1-2 TRBV6-5 TRBD1 14 . TGTGCCAGCAGTTACCGGGACAGGGGTTATGGCTACACCTTC CASSYRDRGYGYTF
TRBJ1-2 TRBV5-5 TRBD1 18 . TGTGCCAGCAGCTTTAGATGGGATGGCACTCCCGGACAGGGTGGCTACACCTTC CASSFRWDGTPGQGGYTF
TRBJ2-3 TRBV6-6 . 16 . TGTGCCAGCAGTTACACTCCGTTTACTAGCACAGATACGCAGTATTTT CASSYTPFTSTDTQYF
TRBJ2-1 TRBV3-1/TRBV3-2 . 19 . TGTGCCAGCAGCCAAGATTTAATGTTGGGCGGGATGACCTACAATGAGCAGTTCTTC CASSQDLMLGGMTYNEQFF
TRBJ1-3 TRBV5-1 . 16 . TGCGCCAGCAGCTTGGGGAGAGACAGTTCTGGAAACACCATATATTTT CASSLGRDSSGNTIYF
TRBJ2-3 TRBV7-2 TRBD2 14 few TGTGCCAGCAGCTTAATCCAGCGGGAGGGTACGCAGTATTTT CASSLIQREGTQYF
TRBJ2-7 TRBV12-5 . 13 . TGTGCTAGTGGTTTTTACGGGTCTGGCGAGCAGTACTTC CASGFYGSGEQYF
TRBJ1-1 TRBV7-6 TRBD1 17 once TGTGCCAGCAGCTTAGGGGTAAGAGGAGGGGGCAGGACTGAAGCTTTCTTT CASSLGVRGGGRTEAFF
TRBJ2-1 TRBV7-2 . 12 . TGTGCCAGCACCTTATACTACAATGAGCAGTTCTTC CASTLYYNEQFF
TRBJ1-2 TRBV28 . 12 . TGTGCCAGCAGTACCGGGGACTATGGCTACACCTTC CASSTGDYGYTF
TRBJ1-2 TRBV28 TRBD1 15 few TGTGCCAGCAGCCCAACAGGGGGGAGACTCTATGGCTACACCTTC CASSPTGGRLYGYTF
TRBJ2-7 TRBV6-2/TRBV6-3 TRBD2 15 . TGTGCCAGCAGTTCATGGGACGGGGGGGCCTACGAGCAGTACTTC CASSSWDGGAYEQYF
TRBJ2-7 TRBV5-1 . 13 . TGCGCCAGCAGCTGGACTTACTCCTACGAGCAGTACTTC CASSWTYSYEQYF
TRBJ2-1 TRBV2 TRBD2 16 . TGTGCCAGCATCGGACTAGCGGGCCCTTCCTACAATGAGCAGTTCTTC CASIGLAGPSYNEQFF
TRBJ1-2 TRBV3-1/TRBV3-2 . 14 . TGTGCCAGCAGCCAAGGTCTTTCTAACTATGGCTACACCTTC CASSQGLSNYGYTF
TRBJ1-2 TRBV6-1 . 14 once TGTGCCAGCAGTGAGGGGCAGGCTCCCTATGGCTACACCTTC CASSEGQAPYGYTF
TRBJ1-6 TRBV23-1 TRBD1 17 . TGCGCCAGCAGTCACTGCGGACAGGGGGCATTAAATTCACCCCTCCACTTT CASSHCGQGALNSPLHF
TRBJ2-7 TRBV9 . 14 . TGTGCCAGCAGCGTAGGCAACAGGGCCTACGAGCAGTACTTC CASSVGNRAYEQYF
TRBJ2-7 TRBV3-1/TRBV3-2 TRBD1 14 . TGTGCCAGCAGCCCCGGGACAGGACCCTACGAGCAGTACTTC CASSPGTGPYEQYF
TRBJ1-4 TRBV29-1 TRBD1 15 . TGCAGCGTGGGAACGACAGGGACAGTTAATGAAAAACTGTTTTTT CSVGTTGTVNEKLFF
TRBJ2-1 TRBV15 . 15 . TGTGCCACCAGCAGAGACCCAGGAGGGTACAATGAGCAGTTCTTC CATSRDPGGYNEQFF
TRBJ2-1 TRBV25-1 TRBD1 15 once TGTGCCAGCAGTAAAGGACAGGGGGCCTACAATGAGCAGTTCTTC CASSKGQGAYNEQFF
TRBJ2-7 TRBV30 TRBD2 14 . TGTGCCTGGAAAGTGGGCAGCGGGAGCTACGAGCAGTACTTC CAWKVGSGSYEQYF
TRBJ1-2 TRBV9 . 15 . TGTGCCAGCAGCGTAGAGTCTCGGTTCGAGGATGGCTACACCTTC CASSVESRFEDGYTF
TRBJ1-6 TRBV19 . 12 . TGTGCCAGTCGCGGCCCAAATTCACCCCTCCACTTT CASRGPNSPLHF
TRBJ2-7 TRBV9 . 15 . TGTGCCAGCAGCGTAGGGGCTTGGGGAGCCTACGAGCAGTACTTC CASSVGAWGAYEQYF
TRBJ1-5 TRBV30 . 15 . TGTGCCTGGAGTGGGACAGTTGGTAGCAATCAGCCCCAGCATTTT CAWSGTVGSNQPQHF
TRBJ1-2 TRBV19 TRBD1 15 once TGTGCCAGTAGTAAAACAGGGGTGCGGAGCTATGGCTACACCTTC CASSKTGVRSYGYTF
TRBJ1-1 TRBV30 TRBD1 14 . TGTGCCTGGAGTCGGGGACAGGGAGTTCCTGAAGCTTTCTTT CAWSRGQGVPEAFF
TRBJ2-7 TRBV7-2 . 14 . TGTGCCAGCAGCTTAGGTCCAGGTGGTAACGAGCAGTACTTC CASSLGPGGNEQYF